These T cell receptor beta chains were read from a single sample in a study of technical replicates of blood from a few donors. Only in-frame clones appear in the TCRdb table, and some are missing; sequencing was by immunoSEQ multiplex PCR. The table shows some 80,000 clones, with around 95% occurring only once. Source material: T cells isolated from PBMCs. These receptors all stem from a human donor in good health. Both conserved end residues are part of each CDR3. D genes are given only for firm matches. Clone size appears in some rows only: once, few, many, or a class for an expanded clone.

j_call d_call clone_size v_call cdr3_aa cdr3_nt
TRBJ2-5 TRBD2 NA TRBV5-4 CASSLVGLAGVDQETQYF TGTGCCAGCAGCTTGGTGGGACTAGCGGGAGTGGACCAAGAGACCCAGTACTTC
TRBJ1-1 TRBD1 NA TRBV4-3 CASSQDSVTDREVPTEAFF TGCGCCAGCAGCCAAGATTCTGTTACCGACAGGGAAGTCCCCACTGAAGCTTTCTTT
TRBJ1-2 NA NA TRBV5-6 CASSVTHPSGYGYTF TGTGCCAGCAGCGTAACCCATCCTTCGGGCTATGGCTACACCTTC
TRBJ2-1 NA NA TRBV4-2 CASSQVGDIAYNEQFF TGTGCCAGCAGCCAAGTCGGGGACATTGCCTACAATGAGCAGTTCTTC
TRBJ1-1 NA NA TRBV7-8 CASSLGRFPSSAEYTEAFF TGTGCCAGCAGCTTAGGGCGATTCCCTAGTTCTGCGGAATACACTGAAGCTTTCTTT
TRBJ1-2 NA NA TRBV28 CASYINTGYTF TGTGCCAGCTACATAAACACTGGCTACACCTTC
TRBJ2-1 NA NA TRBV5-4 CASSLGQGFEQFF TGTGCCAGCAGCTTGGGCCAGGGGTTTGAGCAGTTCTTC
TRBJ2-5 NA NA TRBV11-2 CASSLDGETQYF TGTGCCAGCAGCTTAGACGGGGAGACCCAGTACTTC
TRBJ1-2 NA NA TRBV14 CASSQEALLSYGYTF TGTGCCAGCAGCCAAGAAGCCCTCCTCTCCTATGGCTACACCTTC
TRBJ1-2 TRBD1 NA TRBV28 CASSRTGQGVVGYTF TGTGCCAGCAGTCGGACGGGACAGGGGGTAGTCGGCTACACCTTC
TRBJ2-3 TRBD2 NA TRBV9 CASSGTSGSTDTQYF TGTGCCAGCAGTGGGACTAGCGGGAGTACAGATACGCAGTATTTT
TRBJ2-7 NA once TRBV5-1 CASSLTAYEQYF TGCGCCAGCAGCTTGACTGCATACGAGCAGTACTTC
TRBJ2-7 NA NA TRBV6-5 CASSFREAYEQYF TGTGCCAGCAGTTTCAGGGAGGCCTACGAGCAGTACTTC
TRBJ2-5 TRBD1 NA TRBV19 CASSITGGRETQYF TGTGCCAGTAGTATCACAGGGGGCAGGGAGACCCAGTACTTC
TRBJ2-2 NA NA TRBV13 CASSYYIRGTGELFF TGTGCCAGCAGCTATTACATTAGGGGCACCGGGGAGCTGTTTTTT